The 4 T cell receptor beta chains below all came from one sample that was sequenced in a study of T cells in Graves' hyperthyroidism and ophthalmopathy. From RNA transcripts, TCR beta CDR3 regions were amplified. The study used the HTBI primer set for a first-round RT-PCR of the TCR CDR3. TCRdb independently ran MiXCR on the multiplex PCR reads; one entry per CDR3 protein. The repertoire holds about 590,000 distinct CDR3 sequences, with approximately 15% as singletons. Sequencing was performed on blood. Receptors were obtained from a woman between 18 and 30 years old with Graves' ophthalmopathy.

V and J are TRBV10-3 and TRBJ2-2, with D uncertain. With 3 bases removed from V and 6 bases from J, the gap between germline ends came to 17 bases. From germline, CDR1 is ENHRY and CDR2 SYGVKD. The CDR3 runs 16 residues. The CDR3 region is CAISDSKLGRPGELFF. The CDR3 nucleotides are TGTGCCATCAGTGATTCTAAGTTGGGCAGACCCGGGGAGCTGTTTTTT.

This clonotype appeared many times. As DNA, the CDR3 is TGTGCCACCGAAGGACAGGGGAAGACAGATACGCAGTATTTT. It yields the protein CATEGQGKTDTQYF. The J gene is TRBJ2-3, the V gene TRBV6-1; 9 nucleotides match TRBD1. CDR3 size: 14 residues. From germline, CDR1 is MNHNS and CDR2 SASEGT. V trimming: 10 bases; J trimming: 3 bases; junction bases outside the gene matches: 8.

This clonotype appeared many times. The chain carries TRBV7-8 and TRBJ2-5; a possible D gene is TRBD1 (5 bases). The CDR3 runs 14 residues. With 4 bases removed from V and 1 base from J, the gap between germline ends came to 10 bases. CDR1 and CDR2 (germline): SGHVS, FQNEAQ. The CDR3 nucleotides read TGTGCCAGCAGCTCCGTGACAGCCCAAGAGACCCAGTACTTC. The encoded protein is CASSSVTAQETQYF.

This clonotype was seen repeatedly, ten times or more. In nucleotides, the CDR3 is TGTGCCAGTAGTGCACAGACAGGGGGCGGCTATGGCTACACCTTC. Translated: CASSAQTGGGYGYTF. This chain links TRBV19 with TRBJ1-2; TRBD1 agrees at 10 bases. Looked up from germline, CDR1 is LNHDA and CDR2 is SQIVND (reference sequence). V shed 5 bases, J shed 4 bases, and the junction held 7 bases outside the gene matches. The CDR3 totals 15 residues.